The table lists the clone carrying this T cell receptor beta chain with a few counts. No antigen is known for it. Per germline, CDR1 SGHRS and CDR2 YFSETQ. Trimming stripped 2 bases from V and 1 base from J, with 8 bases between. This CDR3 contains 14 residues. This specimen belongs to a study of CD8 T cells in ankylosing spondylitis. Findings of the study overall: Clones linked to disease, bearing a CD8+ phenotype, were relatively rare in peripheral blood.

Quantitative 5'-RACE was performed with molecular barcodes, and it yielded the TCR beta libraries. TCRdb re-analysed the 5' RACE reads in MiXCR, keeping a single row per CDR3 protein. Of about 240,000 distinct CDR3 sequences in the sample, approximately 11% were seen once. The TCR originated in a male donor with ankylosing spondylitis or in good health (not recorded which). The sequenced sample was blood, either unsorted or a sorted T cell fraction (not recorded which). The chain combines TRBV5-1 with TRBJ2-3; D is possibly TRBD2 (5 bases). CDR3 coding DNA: TGCGCCAGCAGCTTCGAGGGAGGCACAGATACGCAGTATTTT. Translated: CASSFEGGTDTQYF.